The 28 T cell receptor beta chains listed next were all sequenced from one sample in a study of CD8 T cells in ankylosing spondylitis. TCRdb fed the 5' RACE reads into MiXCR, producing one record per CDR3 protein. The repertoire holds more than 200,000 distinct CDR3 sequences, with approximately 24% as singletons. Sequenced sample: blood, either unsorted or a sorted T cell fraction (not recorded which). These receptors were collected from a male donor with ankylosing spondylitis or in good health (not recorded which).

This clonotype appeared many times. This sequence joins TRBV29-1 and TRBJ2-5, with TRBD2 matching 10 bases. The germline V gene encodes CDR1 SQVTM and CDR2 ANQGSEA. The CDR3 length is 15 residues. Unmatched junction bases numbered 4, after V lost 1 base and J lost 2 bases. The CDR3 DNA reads TGCAGCGTTGAAGGTAGCGGGGGGCCTCAAGAGACCCAGTACTTC. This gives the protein CSVEGSGGPQETQYF.

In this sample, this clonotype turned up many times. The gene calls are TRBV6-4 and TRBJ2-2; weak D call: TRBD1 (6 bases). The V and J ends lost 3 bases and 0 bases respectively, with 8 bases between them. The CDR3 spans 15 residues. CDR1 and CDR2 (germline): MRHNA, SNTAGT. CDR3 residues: CASSEGGTNTGELFF. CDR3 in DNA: TGTGCCAGCAGTGAAGGGGGTACGAACACCGGGGAGCTGTTTTTT.

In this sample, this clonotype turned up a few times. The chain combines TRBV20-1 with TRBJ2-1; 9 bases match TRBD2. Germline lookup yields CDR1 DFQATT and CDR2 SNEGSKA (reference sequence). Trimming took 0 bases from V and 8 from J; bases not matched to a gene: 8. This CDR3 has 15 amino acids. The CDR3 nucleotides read TGCAGTGCTAGAGAGAGTGAGCTAGCGGGGTATGAGCAGTTCTTC. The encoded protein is CSARESELAGYEQFF.

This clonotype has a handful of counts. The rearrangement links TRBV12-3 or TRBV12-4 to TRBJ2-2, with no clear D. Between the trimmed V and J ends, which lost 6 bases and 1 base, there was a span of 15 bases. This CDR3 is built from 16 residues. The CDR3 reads CASSPARRGNTGELFF. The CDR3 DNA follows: TGTGCCAGCAGCCCGGCCAGACGAGGGAACACCGGGGAGCTGTTTTTT.

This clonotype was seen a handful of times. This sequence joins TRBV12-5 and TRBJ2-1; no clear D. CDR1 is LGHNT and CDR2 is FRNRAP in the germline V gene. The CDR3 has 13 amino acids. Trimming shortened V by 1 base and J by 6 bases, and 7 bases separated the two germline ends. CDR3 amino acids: CASGLGTGNEQFF. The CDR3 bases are TGTGCTAGTGGTTTGGGGACCGGCAATGAGCAGTTCTTC.

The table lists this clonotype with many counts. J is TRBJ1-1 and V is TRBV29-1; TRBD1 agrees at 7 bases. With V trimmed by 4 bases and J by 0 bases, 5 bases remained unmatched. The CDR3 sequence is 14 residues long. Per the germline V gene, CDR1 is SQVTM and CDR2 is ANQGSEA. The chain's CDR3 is CSVVRGQLNTEAFF. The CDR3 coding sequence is TGCAGCGTTGTCAGGGGACAGTTGAACACTGAAGCTTTCTTT.

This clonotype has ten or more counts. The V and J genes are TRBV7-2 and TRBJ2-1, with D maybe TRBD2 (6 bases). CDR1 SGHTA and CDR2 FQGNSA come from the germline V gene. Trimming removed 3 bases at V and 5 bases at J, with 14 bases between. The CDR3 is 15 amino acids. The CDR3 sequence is CASSFSLARNNEQFF. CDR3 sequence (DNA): TGTGCCAGCAGCTTCAGCCTAGCGCGAAACAATGAGCAGTTCTTC. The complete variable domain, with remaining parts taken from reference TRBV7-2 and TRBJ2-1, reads GAGVSQSPSNKVTEKGKDVELRCDPISGHTALYWYRQSLGQGLEFLIYFQGNSAPDKSGLPSDRFSAERTGGSVSTLTIQRTQQEDSAVYLCASSFSLARNNEQFFGPGTRLTVL.

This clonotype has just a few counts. The CDR3 DNA follows: TGCAGTGCTAGAGGACTAGTTCGGGTTGATGAGCAGTTCTTC. As protein: CSARGLVRVDEQFF. V and J are TRBV20-1 and TRBJ2-1; D may be TRBD2 (6 bases). V was pared by 1 base and J by 8 bases, with 15 bases between. Germline V gene sequence: CDR1 DFQATT, CDR2 SNEGSKA (reference sequence). The CDR3 is made up of 14 amino acids.

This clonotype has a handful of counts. The CDR3 DNA reads TGCGCCAGCAGCTCCGGGGGGGCCGATGAGCAGTTCTTC. Translated: CASSSGGADEQFF. V is TRBV5-1 and J is TRBJ2-1; 8 nucleotides agree with TRBD2. The length of the CDR3 is 13 residues. The germline V gene has CDR1 SGHRS and CDR2 YFSETQ. V dropped 3 bases and J dropped 8; count of bases not matched to a gene: 4.

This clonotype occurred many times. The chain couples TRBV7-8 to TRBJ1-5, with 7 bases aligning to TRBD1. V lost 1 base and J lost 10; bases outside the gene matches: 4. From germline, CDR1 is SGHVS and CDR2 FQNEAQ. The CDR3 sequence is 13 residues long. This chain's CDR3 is CASSLGQGRPQHF. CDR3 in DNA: TGTGCCAGCAGCTTAGGACAGGGTCGCCCCCAGCATTTT.

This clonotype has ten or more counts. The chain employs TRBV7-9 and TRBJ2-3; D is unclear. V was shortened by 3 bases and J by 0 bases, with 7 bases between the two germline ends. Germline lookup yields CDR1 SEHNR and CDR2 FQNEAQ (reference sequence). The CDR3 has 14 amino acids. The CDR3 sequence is CASSFPGSTDTQYF. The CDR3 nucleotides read TGTGCCAGCAGCTTTCCCGGGAGCACAGATACGCAGTATTTT.

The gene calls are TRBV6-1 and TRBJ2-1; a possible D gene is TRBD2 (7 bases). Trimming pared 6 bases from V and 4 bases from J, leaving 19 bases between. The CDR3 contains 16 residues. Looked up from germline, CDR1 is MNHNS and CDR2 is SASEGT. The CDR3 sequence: CASSRTGRAEYNEQFF. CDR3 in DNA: TGTGCCAGCAGCCGAACAGGGAGGGCAGAATACAATGAGCAGTTCTTC.

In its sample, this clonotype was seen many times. The CDR3 reads CSAEAGETQYF. CDR3 DNA: TGCAGCGCCGAAGCAGGGGAGACCCAGTACTTC. V gene TRBV29-1 combines with J gene TRBJ2-5; perhaps TRBD1 as D (5 bases). This CDR3 is 11 amino acids long. Germline V gene data show CDR1 as SQVTM and CDR2 as ANQGSEA. V shed 7 bases and J shed 5 bases, with 11 bases lying between them.

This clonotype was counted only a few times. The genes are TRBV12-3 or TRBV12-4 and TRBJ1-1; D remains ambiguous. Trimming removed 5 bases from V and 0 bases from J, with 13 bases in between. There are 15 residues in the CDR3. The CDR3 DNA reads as TGTGCCAGCAGTCCGCTTATGGGGTTGAACACTGAAGCTTTCTTT. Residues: CASSPLMGLNTEAFF.

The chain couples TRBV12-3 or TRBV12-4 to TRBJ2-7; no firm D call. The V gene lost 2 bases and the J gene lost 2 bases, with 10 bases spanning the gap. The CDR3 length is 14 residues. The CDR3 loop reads CASSLWQATYEQYF. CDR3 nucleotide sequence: TGTGCCAGCAGTTTATGGCAGGCCACCTACGAGCAGTACTTC.

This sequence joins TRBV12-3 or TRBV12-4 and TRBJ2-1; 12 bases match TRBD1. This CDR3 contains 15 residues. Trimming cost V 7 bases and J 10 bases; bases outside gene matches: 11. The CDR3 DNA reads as TGTGCCAGCACCGCGCCGGGACAGGGGGCGGGAGAGCAGTTCTTC. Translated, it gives CASTAPGQGAGEQFF.

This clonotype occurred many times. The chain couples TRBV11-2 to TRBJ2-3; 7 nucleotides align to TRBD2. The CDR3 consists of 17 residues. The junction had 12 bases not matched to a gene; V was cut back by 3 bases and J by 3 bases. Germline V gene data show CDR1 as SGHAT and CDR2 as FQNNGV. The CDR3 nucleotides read TGTGCCAGCAGCTTCCGCCTCAGCGGGGTCCGGACAGATACGCAGTATTTT. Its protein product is CASSFRLSGVRTDTQYF.

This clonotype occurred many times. CDR3 region: CSTSQGDTEAFF. Written as DNA, the CDR3 is TGCAGCACCAGTCAAGGGGACACTGAAGCTTTCTTT. The J gene is TRBJ1-1, the V gene TRBV29-1; a possible D gene is TRBD1 (5 bases). This CDR3 comprises 12 residues. Germline assignment: CDR1 SQVTM and CDR2 ANQGSEA. Deletions cut 8 bases from V and 3 bases from J, with 13 bases between.

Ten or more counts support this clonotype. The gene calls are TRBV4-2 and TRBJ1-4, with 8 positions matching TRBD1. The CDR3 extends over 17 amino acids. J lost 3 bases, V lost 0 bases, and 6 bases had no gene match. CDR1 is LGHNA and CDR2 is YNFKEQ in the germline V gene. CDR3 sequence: CASSQEGPGQANEKLFF. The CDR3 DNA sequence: TGTGCCAGCAGCCAAGAGGGGCCGGGACAGGCTAATGAAAAACTGTTTTTT.

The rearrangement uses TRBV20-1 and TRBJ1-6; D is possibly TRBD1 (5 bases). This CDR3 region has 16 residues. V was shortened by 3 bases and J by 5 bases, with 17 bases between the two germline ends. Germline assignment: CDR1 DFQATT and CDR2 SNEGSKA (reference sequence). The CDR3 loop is CSASGGFGTDNSPLHF. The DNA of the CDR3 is TGCAGTGCTAGTGGTGGTTTTGGGACCGATAATTCACCCCTCCACTTT.

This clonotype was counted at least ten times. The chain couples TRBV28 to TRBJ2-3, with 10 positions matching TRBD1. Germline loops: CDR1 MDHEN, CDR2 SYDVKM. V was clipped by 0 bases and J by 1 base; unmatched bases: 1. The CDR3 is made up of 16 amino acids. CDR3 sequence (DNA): TGTGCCAGCAGTTTATGGGGGACAGGGGGCACAGATACGCAGTATTTT. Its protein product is CASSLWGTGGTDTQYF.

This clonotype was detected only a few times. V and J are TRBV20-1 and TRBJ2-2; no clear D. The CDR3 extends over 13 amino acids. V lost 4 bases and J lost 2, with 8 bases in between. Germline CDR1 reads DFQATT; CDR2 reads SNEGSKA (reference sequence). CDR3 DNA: TGCAGTGCTAACAGTCCTAACACCGGGGAGCTGTTTTTT. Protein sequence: CSANSPNTGELFF.

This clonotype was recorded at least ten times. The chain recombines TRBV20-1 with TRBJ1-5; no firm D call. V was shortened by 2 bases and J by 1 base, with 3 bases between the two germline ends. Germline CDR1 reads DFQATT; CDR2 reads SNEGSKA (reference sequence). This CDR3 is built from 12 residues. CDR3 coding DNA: TGCAGTGCTAGACCGAGCAATCAGCCCCAGCATTTT. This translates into CSARPSNQPQHF.

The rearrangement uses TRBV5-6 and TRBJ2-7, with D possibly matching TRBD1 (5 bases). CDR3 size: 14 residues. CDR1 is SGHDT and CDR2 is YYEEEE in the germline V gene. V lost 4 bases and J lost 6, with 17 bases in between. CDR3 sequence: CASSGNQGKGEQYF. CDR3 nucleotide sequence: TGTGCCAGCAGCGGCAATCAGGGAAAGGGCGAGCAGTACTTC.

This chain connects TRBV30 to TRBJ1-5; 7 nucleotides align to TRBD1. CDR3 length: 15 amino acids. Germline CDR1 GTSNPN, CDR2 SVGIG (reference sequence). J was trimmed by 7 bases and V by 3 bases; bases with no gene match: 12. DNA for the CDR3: TGTGCCTGGAGCGCCGCGGCACAGGGGATACAGCCCCAGCATTTT. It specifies CAWSAAAQGIQPQHF.

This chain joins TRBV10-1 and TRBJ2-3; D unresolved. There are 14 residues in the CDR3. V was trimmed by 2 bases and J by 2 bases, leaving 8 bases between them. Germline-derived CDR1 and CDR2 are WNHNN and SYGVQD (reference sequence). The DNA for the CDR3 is TGCGCCAGCAGTGAGACCCACATCACAGATACGCAGTATTTT. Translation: CASSETHITDTQYF.

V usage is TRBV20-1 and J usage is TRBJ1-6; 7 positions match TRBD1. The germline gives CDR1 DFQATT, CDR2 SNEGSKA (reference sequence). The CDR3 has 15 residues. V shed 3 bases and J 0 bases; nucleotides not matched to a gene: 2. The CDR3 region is CSARDRSSYNSPLHF. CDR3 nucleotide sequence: TGCAGTGCTAGGGACAGGAGCTCCTATAATTCACCCCTCCACTTT.

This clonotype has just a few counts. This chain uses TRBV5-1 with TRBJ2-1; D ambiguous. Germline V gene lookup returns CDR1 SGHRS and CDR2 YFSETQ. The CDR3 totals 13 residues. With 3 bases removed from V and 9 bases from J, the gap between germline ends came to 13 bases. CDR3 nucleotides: TGCGCCAGCAGCTACCAATTAGGCGGTGAGCAGTTCTTC. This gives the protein CASSYQLGGEQFF.